Following are 32 T cell receptor beta chains from one sample sequenced in a study of T cells after yellow fever vaccination. TCRdb passed the 5' RACE reads through MiXCR, listing each CDR3 protein once. The sample has tens of thousands of distinct CDR3 sequences; about 14% are singletons. Sample: CD8+ T cells not binding an NS4B(214-222) dextramer, sorted from PBMCs, taken roughly 20 days after the first yellow fever vaccination. The receptors here all came from a young man who received the YFV17D yellow fever vaccine.

V usage is TRBV5-1 and J usage is TRBJ1-1; D may be TRBD1 (5 bases). With 0 bases removed from V and 2 bases from J, the gap between germline ends came to 11 bases. CDR3 length: 15 amino acids. In germline, CDR1 is SGHRS, CDR2 YFSETQ. The CDR3, as DNA: TGCGCCAGCAGCTTGGAGGTGAGGGGAAACACTGAAGCTTTCTTT. Protein product: CASSLEVRGNTEAFF.

This clonotype has at least ten counts. This sequence joins TRBV4-1 and TRBJ2-1, with D uncertain. Germline V gene data show CDR1 as MGHRA and CDR2 as YSYEKL. The CDR3 runs to 14 residues. Trimming took off 2 bases at V and 6 bases at J, with 11 bases between the two ends. CDR3 amino acids: CASSQLPSSNEQFF. CDR3 DNA sequence: TGCGCCAGCAGCCAACTACCCAGCTCCAATGAGCAGTTCTTC.

This clonotype came up a few times. The chain links TRBV4-1 to TRBJ1-1, with D possibly TRBD1 on 6 matching bases. The CDR3 extends over 17 amino acids. V was pared by 2 bases and J by 0 bases, with 16 bases between. The germline V gene encodes CDR1 MGHRA and CDR2 YSYEKL. The CDR3 is CASSQILRGFLNTEAFF. The CDR3 coding sequence is TGCGCCAGCAGCCAAATCCTGAGGGGGTTTCTGAACACTGAAGCTTTCTTT.

This clonotype was detected a few times. The chain couples TRBV7-2 to TRBJ2-7, with a possible D match to TRBD2 (5 bases). CDR3 length: 13 amino acids. CDR1 and CDR2 (germline): SGHTA, FQGNSA. Trimming removed 5 bases from V and 0 bases from J, with 8 bases in between. The CDR3 nucleotides read TGTGCCAGCAGCCGAGGGAGCTCCTACGAGCAGTACTTC. This gives the protein CASSRGSSYEQYF.

In its sample, this clonotype was seen a few times. CDR3 region: CASSASFGDRQNTGELFF. CDR3 DNA sequence: TGTGCCAGCAGCGCTAGTTTTGGGGACCGACAGAACACCGGGGAGCTGTTTTTT. The chain uses TRBV13 and TRBJ2-2; D possibly matches TRBD1 or TRBD2 (5 bases each). This CDR3 has 18 amino acids. Germline V lookup: CDR1 PRHDT, CDR2 FYEKMQ (reference sequence). The germline V and J ends were trimmed by 5 bases and 1 base, with 20 bases remaining between them.

The J gene is TRBJ2-2, the V gene TRBV5-1; 8 bases align to TRBD1. The CDR3 runs to 14 residues. Losses at the gene ends were 3 bases for V and 6 bases for J; bases not matched to a gene: 4. Germline-derived CDR1 and CDR2 are SGHRS and YFSETQ. CDR3 nucleotide sequence: TGCGCCAGCAGCTGGACAGGGTCTGCCGGGGAGCTGTTTTTT. Protein product: CASSWTGSAGELFF.

This clonotype has a handful of counts. CDR3 nucleotide sequence: TGTGCCAGCAGTTTACGTGAGCAGTTCTTC. Its translation is CASSLREQFF. The rearrangement joins TRBV12-3 or TRBV12-4 to TRBJ2-1; D gene ambiguous. V lost 2 bases, J lost 9 bases, and 2 bases lay in between. This CDR3 comprises 10 residues.

This clonotype was seen a handful of times. The V gene is TRBV24-1, the J gene TRBJ2-1; the match to TRBD2 covers 12 bases. This CDR3 region has 18 residues. Germline values: CDR1 KGHDR, CDR2 SFDVKD. V dropped 4 bases and J dropped 6; count of bases not matched to a gene: 12. CDR3 coding DNA: TGTGCCACCAGTGACCCCAACCTGCTAGCGGGGGGGGTCAATGAGCAGTTCTTC. Amino acid sequence: CATSDPNLLAGGVNEQFF.

This chain links TRBV27 with TRBJ2-1; D remains unclear. Germline V gene sequence: CDR1 MNHEY, CDR2 SMNVEV (reference sequence). This CDR3 has 11 residues. V dropped 7 bases and J dropped 0 bases, with 1 base sitting between them. The CDR3 is CASISYNEQFF. The CDR3, as DNA: TGTGCCAGCATCTCCTACAATGAGCAGTTCTTC.

The table lists this clonotype with a few counts. The chain carries TRBV4-1 and TRBJ1-1; D perhaps matches TRBD1 (6 bases). CDR3 length: 12 amino acids. V was cut by 4 bases and J by 6 bases, with 9 bases left in between. Germline V gives CDR1 MGHRA, CDR2 YSYEKL. The CDR3 coding sequence is TGCGCCAGCAGCCCGGGGGCTTCTGAAGCTTTCTTT. It encodes CASSPGASEAFF.

The rearrangement uses TRBV2 and TRBJ2-7; D gene ambiguous. The CDR3 contains 13 residues. V shed 8 bases and J shed 5 bases, with 16 bases lying between them. CDR1 and CDR2 from the germline V gene are SNHLY and FYNNEI. DNA of the CDR3: TGTGCCAGCGGGCGACTTCAAAGGGACGAGCAGTACGTC. The encoded protein is CASGRLQRDEQYV.

The chain links TRBV4-1 to TRBJ1-1, with D perhaps matching TRBD1 (6 bases). The CDR3 covers 17 residues. Germline-derived CDR1 and CDR2 are MGHRA and YSYEKL. V was clipped by 3 bases and J by 1 base, with 18 bases between them. The DNA of the CDR3 is TGCGCCAGCAGCCAGTACGGAAAGGACAGCGCGAACACTGAAGCTTTCTTT. It yields the protein CASSQYGKDSANTEAFF.

J is TRBJ2-1 and V is TRBV6-5, with D perhaps matching TRBD2 (5 bases). This CDR3 is built from 15 residues. V shed 0 bases and J shed 7 bases, with 13 bases lying between them. The germline V gene has CDR1 MNHEY and CDR2 SVGAGI. The CDR3 spells CASSYSGGSGNEQFF. The CDR3 coding sequence is TGTGCCAGCAGTTACTCGGGCGGTTCGGGAAATGAGCAGTTCTTC.

Written as DNA, the CDR3 is TGTGCCAGCAGCAGGGACGGTGACTACACCTTC. This encodes CASSRDGDYTF. V gene TRBV7-9 combines with J gene TRBJ1-2; possibly TRBD1 for D (5 bases). The CDR3 totals 11 residues. Trimming removed 5 bases from V and 10 bases from J, with 11 bases in between. Per germline, CDR1 SEHNR and CDR2 FQNEAQ (reference sequence).

The chain uses TRBV4-1 and TRBJ1-2, with no clear D. Per the germline V gene, CDR1 is MGHRA and CDR2 is YSYEKL. CDR3 length: 11 residues. The V end lost 1 base, the J end lost 8 bases, and 5 bases lay between the germline ends. The DNA for the CDR3 is TGCGCCAGCAGCCAAGGCCGGGGCTACACCTTC. Its translation is CASSQGRGYTF.

This chain uses TRBV12-3 or TRBV12-4 with TRBJ2-7; 7 nucleotides line up with TRBD1. The CDR3 runs 13 residues. J gave up 8 bases and V 5 bases, and 9 bases lay outside the gene matches. In DNA, the CDR3 is TGTGCCAGCAGTGGGGGACAGCTCCTCCAGCAGTACGTC. This sequence encodes CASSGGQLLQQYV.

The CDR3 DNA reads TGTGCCAGCAGTTTCCCAGGGGGGAATTCACCCCTCCACTTT. Translating gives CASSFPGGNSPLHF. The J gene is TRBJ1-6, the V gene TRBV28; 7 bases line up with TRBD1. The J segment lost 7 bases and the V segment lost 3 bases, leaving 3 bases of the junction unmatched. This CDR3 is 14 amino acids long. Per the germline V gene, CDR1 is MDHEN and CDR2 is SYDVKM.

This clonotype showed up just a few times. The chain carries TRBV3-1 and TRBJ2-1; D gene ambiguous. Looked up from germline, CDR1 is LGHDT and CDR2 is YNNKEL (reference sequence). This CDR3 is 15 amino acids long. Between the trimmed V and J ends, which lost 1 base and 5 bases, there was a span of 12 bases. CDR3 nucleotides: TGTGCCAGCAGCCAAGGAGAACCTGACAACAATGAGCAGTTCTTC. Translated, it gives CASSQGEPDNNEQFF.

This clonotype was seen more than once but under ten times. This rearrangement joins TRBV4-2 to TRBJ2-5; D may be TRBD2 (6 bases). The CDR3 loop spans 13 amino acids. V was pared by 3 bases and J by 3 bases, with 8 bases between. The V gene's germline CDR1 is LGHNA and CDR2 YNFKEQ. CDR3 nucleotide sequence: TGTGCCAGCAGCCAGGGACTGGAAGAGACCCAGTACTTC. This codes for CASSQGLEETQYF.

This rearrangement joins TRBV5-1 to TRBJ1-2; no clear D. Germline values: CDR1 SGHRS, CDR2 YFSETQ. The CDR3 extends over 13 amino acids. Trimming stripped 4 bases from V and 8 bases from J, with 15 bases between. CDR3 bases: TGCGCCAGCAGCAAATTACAACTAGGCGGCTACACCTTC. It translates to CASSKLQLGGYTF.

This clonotype was recorded a few times. The CDR3: CASRRPGDSYNEQFF. Here the CDR3 DNA reads TGTGCCAGCAGAAGGCCAGGGGACTCATACAATGAGCAGTTCTTC. The chain recombines TRBV6-2 or TRBV6-3 with TRBJ2-1; possibly TRBD1 or TRBD2 for D (6 bases each). The germline V gene encodes CDR1 MNHEY and CDR2 SVGEGT. V was cut by 6 bases and J by 4 bases, with 16 bases left in between. This CDR3 has 15 amino acids.

This clonotype was seen at least ten times. The CDR3 nucleotides are TGCGCCAGCAGCCAAGAAATAACAGGACCCTACGAGCAGTACTTC. Protein: CASSQEITGPYEQYF. This chain links TRBV4-1 with TRBJ2-7; a possible D gene is TRBD1 (5 bases). The V and J ends lost 0 bases and 2 bases respectively, with 11 bases between them. Germline loops: CDR1 MGHRA, CDR2 YSYEKL. This CDR3 is 15 amino acids long.

The gene calls are TRBV6-2 or TRBV6-3 and TRBJ2-1, with TRBD1 identical over 9 bases. The V segment lost 6 bases and the J segment 10 bases; nucleotides outside the gene matches: 13. CDR1 and CDR2 from the germline V gene are MNHEY and SVGEGT. The CDR3 sequence is 15 residues long. The CDR3 loop is CASSPSHRGLREQFF. The DNA of the CDR3 is TGTGCCAGCAGCCCGTCCCACAGGGGGCTTCGGGAGCAGTTCTTC.

This clonotype was detected only a few times. The V gene is TRBV12-3 or TRBV12-4, the J gene TRBJ2-2; D unclear. Deletions cut 3 bases from V and 6 bases from J, with 5 bases between. The CDR3 contains 12 residues. The CDR3 spells CASSFTPGELFF. In DNA, the CDR3 is TGTGCCAGCAGTTTCACACCCGGGGAGCTGTTTTTT.

This clonotype was found many times. This chain links TRBV12-3 or TRBV12-4 with TRBJ1-1; D is uncertain. Trimming removed 6 bases from V and 1 base from J, with 3 bases in between. There are 11 residues in the CDR3. The CDR3 DNA reads as TGTGCCAGCAGCCCGAACACTGAAGCTTTCTTT. Amino acid sequence: CASSPNTEAFF.

This chain connects TRBV4-2 to TRBJ2-4; tentative D call: TRBD1 (5 bases). This CDR3 region has 17 residues. Trimming removed 1 base from V and 0 bases from J, with 13 bases in between. CDR1 is LGHNA, CDR2 YNFKEQ, per germline. CDR3 sequence: CASSQGNLGLAKNIQYF. CDR3 in DNA: TGTGCCAGCAGCCAAGGGAATCTGGGGCTAGCCAAAAACATTCAGTACTTC.

This rearrangement joins TRBV10-1 to TRBJ2-5; D unresolved. The CDR3 consists of 15 residues. Trimming cost V 0 bases and J 0 bases, with 8 bases left between them. Per the germline V gene, CDR1 is WNHNN and CDR2 is SYGVQD (reference sequence). The CDR3 DNA is TGCGCCAGCAGTGAGTCTCGCGCCGACCAAGAGACCCAGTACTTC. Translation gives CASSESRADQETQYF.

This clonotype was seen only a few times. V gene TRBV7-2 combines with J gene TRBJ2-7, with a possible D match to TRBD2 (6 bases). V was cut by 10 bases and J by 2 bases, with 9 bases left in between. Germline V lookup: CDR1 SGHTA, CDR2 FQGNSA. This CDR3 contains 11 residues. CDR3 sequence (DNA): TGTGCCACCCGGGGGACCTACGAGCAGTACTTC. Translation: CATRGTYEQYF. The full variable domain, rest sourced from reference TRBV7-2 and TRBJ2-7, is GAGVSQSPSNKVTEKGKDVELRCDPISGHTALYWYRQSLGQGLEFLIYFQGNSAPDKSGLPSDRFSAERTGGSVSTLTIQRTQQEDSAVYLCATRGTYEQYFGPGTRLTVT.

The chain joins TRBV3-1 to TRBJ2-5; D assignment may be TRBD1 or TRBD2 (5 bases each). CDR1 LGHDT and CDR2 YNNKEL come from the germline V gene (reference sequence). The CDR3 has 14 amino acids. The V end lost 7 bases, the J end lost 3 bases, and 15 bases lay between the germline ends. The CDR3 sequence: CASTPGASEETQYF. CDR3 in DNA: TGTGCCAGCACCCCCGGGGCCTCGGAAGAGACCCAGTACTTC.

Only a few counts were recorded for this clonotype. The CDR3 DNA sequence: TGTGCCAGCAGTTATGGGCCCACCGGGGAGCTGTTTTTT. This gives the protein CASSYGPTGELFF. The gene calls are TRBV6-5 and TRBJ2-2; D ambiguous. Germline CDR1 reads MNHEY; CDR2 reads SVGAGI. This CDR3 contains 13 residues. V was trimmed by 3 bases and J by 4 bases, leaving 6 bases between them.

The chain is built from TRBV7-2 and TRBJ1-4, with D perhaps TRBD1 (6 bases). This CDR3 region has 15 residues. V was pared by 1 base and J by 8 bases, with 14 bases between. Germline loops: CDR1 SGHTA, CDR2 FQGNSA. CDR3 region: CASSLGLGTREKLFF. DNA of the CDR3: TGTGCCAGCAGCTTAGGTCTAGGGACACGGGAAAAACTGTTTTTT.

This clonotype occurred a few times. CDR3 nucleotide sequence: TGCGCCAGCAGCCAGCTTGACACGAGCTCCTACAATGAGCAGTTCTTC. Encoded protein: CASSQLDTSSYNEQFF. J is TRBJ2-1 and V is TRBV4-3; D unresolved. This CDR3 comprises 16 residues. Germline CDR1 LGHNA, CDR2 YSLEER. Trimming removed 3 bases from V and 0 bases from J, with 12 bases in between.